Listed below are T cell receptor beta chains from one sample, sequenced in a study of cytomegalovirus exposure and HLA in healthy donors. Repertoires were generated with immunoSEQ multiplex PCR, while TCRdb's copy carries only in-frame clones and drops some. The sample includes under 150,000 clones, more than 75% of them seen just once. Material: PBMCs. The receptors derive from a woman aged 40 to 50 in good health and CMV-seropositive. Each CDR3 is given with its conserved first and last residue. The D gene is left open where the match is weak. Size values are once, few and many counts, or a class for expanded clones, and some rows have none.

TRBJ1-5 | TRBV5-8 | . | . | TGTGCCAGCAGCCCGGGGGGAGGGGCTGGACAGCCCCAGCATTTT | CASSPGGGAGQPQHF
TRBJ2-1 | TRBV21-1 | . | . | TGTGCCAGCAGCAAAGTTTACTCAGGTTGCTCCTACAATGAGCAGTTCTTC | CASSKVYSGCSYNEQFF
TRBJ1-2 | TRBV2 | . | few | TGTGCCAGCAGTGTAACAGGGAAAAACTATGGCTACACCTTC | CASSVTGKNYGYTF
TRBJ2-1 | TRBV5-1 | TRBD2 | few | TGCGCCAGCAGCTTGTCCCTAGCGGGGAACAATGAGCAGTTCTTC | CASSLSLAGNNEQFF
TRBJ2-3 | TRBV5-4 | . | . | TGTGCCAGCAGCTTGGATCCTAGGAAAAGCACAGATACGCAGTATTTT | CASSLDPRKSTDTQYF
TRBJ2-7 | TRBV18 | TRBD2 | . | TGTGCCAGCTCACCGCCGGGACTAGCGAATTTAAGGGAGCAGTACTTC | CASSPPGLANLREQYF
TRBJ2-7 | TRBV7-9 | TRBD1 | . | TGTGCCAGCAGCACCCGACAGGGCGCATACGAGCAGTACTTC | CASSTRQGAYEQYF
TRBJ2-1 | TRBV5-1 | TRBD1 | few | TGCGCCAGCAGCCCGCGGACAGGCGGATACAATGAGCAGTTCTTC | CASSPRTGGYNEQFF
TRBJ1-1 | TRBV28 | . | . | TGTGCCAGCAGTTTTGAACTGGCGGGGGGGGAAATGAACACTGAAGCTTTCTTT | CASSFELAGGEMNTEAFF
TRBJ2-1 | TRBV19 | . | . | TGTGCCAGTAGTCTGGAGGACGCCTACAATGAGCAGTTCTTC | CASSLEDAYNEQFF
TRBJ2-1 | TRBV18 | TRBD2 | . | TGTGCCAGCTCACCACTCTCTAGCGGCAACTACAATGAGCAGTTCTTC | CASSPLSSGNYNEQFF
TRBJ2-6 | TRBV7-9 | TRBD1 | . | TGTGCCAGCAGCTTGAAGACAGGGTTTCGCTCTGGGGCCAACGTCCTGACTTTC | CASSLKTGFRSGANVLTF
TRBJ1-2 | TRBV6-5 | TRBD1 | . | TGTGCCAGCAGGAAAGAGGGGGCCTATGGCTACACCTTC | CASRKEGAYGYTF